The next 13 T cell receptor beta chains were all read from a single sample in a study of cytomegalovirus exposure and HLA in healthy donors. In the PCR, 60 Vbeta and 13 Jbeta primers were used. Assay used: immunoSEQ multiplex PCR; TCRdb lists only in-frame clones, some missing. The data show tens of thousands of clones, about 78% seen once. Material: PBMCs. Receptor source: a woman aged 30 to 39 in good health and CMV-seronegative.

This chain links TRBV4-2 with TRBJ2-7; 11 positions match TRBD1. Germline trimming cut 0 bases from V and 3 bases from J; bases unmatched to any gene: 1. Germline V gene lookup returns CDR1 LGHNA and CDR2 YNFKEQ. The length of the CDR3 is 15 residues. The CDR3 sequence is CASSQDGTGGYEQYF. CDR3 bases: TGTGCCAGCAGCCAAGACGGGACAGGGGGCTACGAGCAGTACTTC.

A few counts support this clone. V and J are TRBV6-4 and TRBJ2-1; 8 bases align to TRBD1. The CDR3 is made up of 15 amino acids. CDR1 is MRHNA, CDR2 SNTAGT, per germline. V was pared by 5 bases and J by 6 bases, with 9 bases of the junction left unmatched. CDR3 in amino acids: CASSRLDREVNEQFF. The CDR3, as DNA: TGTGCCAGCAGTCGACTGGACAGGGAGGTCAATGAGCAGTTCTTC.

This clone was seen a handful of times. This rearrangement joins TRBV6-1 to TRBJ1-5, with unresolved D. The CDR3 has 14 residues. Germline loops: CDR1 MNHNS, CDR2 SASEGT. The V end was cut by 6 bases, the J end by 3 bases, with 12 bases between. The CDR3 loop is CASSPAGDNQPQHF. The DNA of the CDR3 is TGTGCCAGCAGCCCCGCCGGGGACAATCAGCCCCAGCATTTT.

The sample holds one count of this clone. The chain employs TRBV18 and TRBJ1-2, with D uncertain. CDR1 and CDR2 (germline): KGHSH, LQKENI. The germline V and J ends were trimmed by 5 bases and 0 bases, with 19 bases remaining between them. The CDR3 totals 17 residues. Here the CDR3 DNA reads TGTGCCAGCTCAGTGGTGGGCTCTCCTCAACCTAACTATGGCTACACCTTC. Residues: CASSVVGSPQPNYGYTF.

The CDR3 nucleotides read TGTGCCAGCAGCGGATACAGGAACACTGAAGCTTTCTTT. It codes for CASSGYRNTEAFF. The chain joins TRBV13 to TRBJ1-1; D unclear. From germline, CDR1 is PRHDT and CDR2 FYEKMQ (reference sequence). Trimming left V 5 bases short and J 1 base short, with 8 bases between. The CDR3 contains 13 residues.

The chain combines TRBV4-1 with TRBJ2-4; D is undetermined. Looked up from germline, CDR1 is MGHRA and CDR2 is YSYEKL. The CDR3 length is 15 residues. V lost 1 base and J 4 bases, leaving 11 bases between the germline ends. The CDR3 coding sequence is TGCGCCAGCAGCCAAGTTTCAGATACAAAAAACATTCAGTACTTC. Translation: CASSQVSDTKNIQYF.

The chain combines TRBV29-1 with TRBJ1-2; D possibly corresponds to TRBD1 (5 bases). Deletions cut 2 bases from V and 5 bases from J, with 15 bases between. This CDR3 region has 14 residues. Germline V gives CDR1 SQVTM, CDR2 ANQGSEA. CDR3: CSVEMAGNWYGYTF. The CDR3 DNA follows: TGCAGCGTTGAAATGGCAGGGAATTGGTATGGCTACACCTTC.

The chain couples TRBV11-2 to TRBJ2-7, with D possibly being TRBD1 (5 bases). The germline V gene encodes CDR1 SGHAT and CDR2 FQNNGV. The CDR3 runs to 12 residues. Trimming took 3 bases from V and 6 from J, leaving 9 bases between them. The CDR3 DNA reads as TGTGCCAGCAGCTTTTCGACAGCCGAGCAGTACTTC. Translation: CASSFSTAEQYF.

The V call is TRBV30, the J call TRBJ2-1; 10 bases map to TRBD2. V was pared by 4 bases and J by 9 bases, with 12 bases of the junction left unmatched. The CDR3 is 15 amino acids. CDR1 is GTSNPN and CDR2 is SVGIG in the germline V gene (reference sequence). The CDR3 protein is CAWIGSGGALSEQFF. CDR3 DNA sequence: TGTGCCTGGATAGGCAGCGGGGGGGCTCTCAGTGAGCAGTTCTTC.

This clone came up a few times. The chain employs TRBV27 and TRBJ2-7; 8 positions agree with TRBD1. CDR1 and CDR2 from the germline V gene are MNHEY and SMNVEV (reference sequence). CDR3 length: 16 residues. Trimming removed 10 bases from V and 6 bases from J; junction bases left unmatched: 20. CDR3 bases: TGTGCCACCCAATCCTGGGGGGCAGGGGGCGAATCCGAGCAGTACTTC. Translating it yields CATQSWGAGGESEQYF.

The CDR3 is CASGNRVPNQPQHF. CDR3 nucleotide sequence: TGTGCCAGCGGAAACAGGGTGCCCAATCAGCCCCAGCATTTT. The chain carries TRBV28 and TRBJ1-5, with a tentative D call TRBD1 (6 bases). The CDR3 is 14 residues long. The germline V gene has CDR1 MDHEN and CDR2 SYDVKM. Trimming removed 8 bases at V and 3 bases at J, with 14 bases between.

Comments on this clone: This sample also contains other DNA sequences that code for the same CDR3. The chain couples TRBV2 to TRBJ1-2; the D is unclear. The germline V gene encodes CDR1 SNHLY and CDR2 FYNNEI. This CDR3 contains 14 residues. V dropped 6 bases and J dropped 1 base, with 12 bases sitting between them. This chain's CDR3 is CASRADGFNYGYTF. The CDR3 region has the DNA TGTGCCAGCAGAGCAGACGGGTTTAACTATGGCTACACCTTC. The full variable domain, completed using reference TRBV2 and TRBJ1-2, is EPEVTQTPSHQVTQMGQEVILRCVPISNHLYFYWYRQILGQKVEFLVSFYNNEISEKSEIFDDQFSVERPDGSNFTLKIRSTKLEDSAMYFCASRADGFNYGYTFGSGTRLTVV.

This chain links TRBV29-1 with TRBJ2-7, with D possibly being TRBD2 (6 bases). V was trimmed by 5 bases and J by 3 bases, leaving 14 bases between them. The germline gives CDR1 SQVTM, CDR2 ANQGSEA. This CDR3 is 13 amino acids long. CDR3 amino acids: CSVSRRLDYEQYF. As DNA, the CDR3 is TGCAGCGTTTCCCGTCGACTAGACTACGAGCAGTACTTC.